A selection of T cell receptor beta chains follows, all from one sample in a study of CD8 T cells in ankylosing spondylitis. Each CDR3 protein is one row after TCRdb ran MiXCR on the 5' RACE reads. The data show more than 150,000 distinct CDR3 sequences, with 15% to 20% seen just once and about 4.3% held by the top ten. The sample taken for sequencing was blood, either unsorted or a sorted T cell fraction (not recorded which). The receptors shown here come from a male donor between 10 and 30 years old with ankylosing spondylitis or in good health (not recorded which). The CDR3 runs from the conserved cysteine through the conserved F or W. The D gene is left open where the match is weak. Expanded clones are given a class, and other clones once, few, many or no size at all.

j_gene: TRBJ2-2
v_gene: TRBV6-2/TRBV6-3
d_gene: TRBD1
abundance: -
len: 17
CDR3aa: CASSTLLDRVNTGELFF
CDR3nt: TGTGCCAGCAGTACGCTTCTGGACAGGGTGAACACCGGGGAGCTGTTTTTT

j_gene: TRBJ1-5
v_gene: TRBV4-1
d_gene: TRBD1
abundance: many
len: 15
CDR3aa: CASSQEAGGDQPQHF
CDR3nt: TGCGCCAGCAGCCAAGAGGCAGGGGGCGATCAGCCCCAGCATTTT

j_gene: TRBJ2-1
v_gene: TRBV5-1
d_gene: -
abundance: many
len: 14
CDR3aa: CASSSQQVGNEQFF
CDR3nt: TGCGCCAGCAGCTCCCAACAGGTCGGCAATGAGCAGTTCTTC

j_gene: TRBJ1-4
v_gene: TRBV5-1
d_gene: TRBD1
abundance: many
len: 15
CDR3aa: CASRTGTGGIEKLFF
CDR3nt: TGCGCCAGCAGAACCGGGACAGGGGGGATTGAAAAACTGTTTTTT

j_gene: TRBJ2-3
v_gene: TRBV3-1
d_gene: -
abundance: many
len: 13
CDR3aa: CASSQEEGSTQYF
CDR3nt: TGTGCCAGCAGCCAAGAAGAGGGGTCTACGCAGTATTTT

j_gene: TRBJ2-1
v_gene: TRBV10-3
d_gene: TRBD1
abundance: -
len: 13
CDR3aa: CAITTGGNNEQFF
CDR3nt: TGTGCCATCACGACAGGGGGCAACAATGAGCAGTTCTTC

j_gene: TRBJ2-1
v_gene: TRBV12-3/TRBV12-4
d_gene: TRBD1
abundance: -
len: 16
CDR3aa: CASSLGGQGGYNEQFF
CDR3nt: TGTGCCAGCAGTTTAGGAGGACAGGGGGGGTACAATGAGCAGTTCTTC

j_gene: TRBJ2-5
v_gene: TRBV15
d_gene: -
abundance: many
len: 16
CDR3aa: CATSREVGTMGETQYF
CDR3nt: TGTGCCACCAGCAGAGAAGTAGGGACAATGGGAGAGACCCAGTACTTC

j_gene: TRBJ2-3
v_gene: TRBV5-1
d_gene: TRBD2
abundance: many
len: 16
CDR3aa: CASSPGLDPSTDTQYF
CDR3nt: TGCGCCAGCAGCCCGGGACTAGACCCTAGCACAGATACGCAGTATTTT

j_gene: TRBJ2-1
v_gene: TRBV7-2
d_gene: -
abundance: many
len: 14
CDR3aa: CASSLRGGLDEQFF
CDR3nt: TGTGCCAGCAGCTTAAGAGGAGGGCTGGATGAGCAGTTCTTC

j_gene: TRBJ2-2
v_gene: TRBV12-3/TRBV12-4
d_gene: TRBD1
abundance: many
len: 17
CDR3aa: CASSRTGGRGRTGELFF
CDR3nt: TGTGCCAGCAGCAGAACAGGGGGCCGCGGGAGAACCGGGGAGCTGTTTTTT

j_gene: TRBJ1-1
v_gene: TRBV6-6
d_gene: -
abundance: many
len: 14
CDR3aa: CASSRGGQNTEAFF
CDR3nt: TGTGCCAGCAGTCGTGGCGGTCAGAACACTGAAGCTTTCTTT

j_gene: TRBJ1-2
v_gene: TRBV9
d_gene: -
abundance: few
len: 12
CDR3aa: CASRDFGDGYTF
CDR3nt: TGTGCCAGCAGGGACTTTGGCGATGGCTACACCTTC

j_gene: TRBJ2-7
v_gene: TRBV11-2
d_gene: TRBD2
abundance: many
len: 18
CDR3aa: CASSPKGLAGGSHYEQYF
CDR3nt: TGTGCCAGCAGCCCGAAGGGACTAGCGGGAGGGTCTCATTACGAGCAGTACTTC

j_gene: TRBJ1-2
v_gene: TRBV5-1
d_gene: -
abundance: many
len: 12
CDR3aa: CASRQTDYGYTF
CDR3nt: TGCGCCAGCAGACAGACAGATTATGGCTACACCTTC

j_gene: TRBJ2-1
v_gene: TRBV18
d_gene: TRBD2
abundance: few
len: 14
CDR3aa: CASSYGLASIEQFF
CDR3nt: TGTGCCAGCTCCTACGGACTAGCGTCAATTGAGCAGTTCTTC

j_gene: TRBJ2-3
v_gene: TRBV29-1
d_gene: TRBD1
abundance: few
len: 13
CDR3aa: CSVDREWADTQYF
CDR3nt: TGCAGCGTGGACAGGGAGTGGGCAGATACGCAGTATTTT

j_gene: TRBJ2-7
v_gene: TRBV14
d_gene: -
abundance: many
len: 13
CDR3aa: CASSQVPRYEQYF
CDR3nt: TGTGCCAGCAGCCAGGTTCCTCGTTACGAGCAGTACTTC

j_gene: TRBJ2-1
v_gene: TRBV7-2
d_gene: TRBD2
abundance: -
len: 16
CDR3aa: CASSLEVASGSKGQFF
CDR3nt: TGTGCCAGCAGCTTAGAGGTGGCTAGCGGGAGCAAAGGGCAGTTCTTC

j_gene: TRBJ1-6
v_gene: TRBV12-3/TRBV12-4
d_gene: -
abundance: many
len: 14
CDR3aa: CASRRQANNSPLHF
CDR3nt: TGTGCCAGCAGGAGACAGGCCAATAATTCACCCCTCCACTTT

j_gene: TRBJ1-5
v_gene: TRBV6-5
d_gene: -
abundance: few
len: 13
CDR3aa: CASRPHSNQPQHF
CDR3nt: TGTGCCAGCAGACCGCATAGCAATCAGCCCCAGCATTTT

j_gene: TRBJ2-1
v_gene: TRBV5-1
d_gene: TRBD1
abundance: many
len: 13
CDR3aa: CASSPGTGREQFF
CDR3nt: TGCGCCAGCAGCCCCGGGACAGGACGAGAGCAGTTCTTC

j_gene: TRBJ2-1
v_gene: TRBV29-1
d_gene: -
abundance: -
len: 13
CDR3aa: CSYVSLGGNEQFF
CDR3nt: TGCAGCTACGTGTCGCTAGGCGGTAATGAGCAGTTCTTC

j_gene: TRBJ2-2
v_gene: TRBV18
d_gene: -
abundance: many
len: 14
CDR3aa: CASSPELGTGELFF
CDR3nt: TGTGCCAGCTCACCGGAGCTGGGGACCGGGGAGCTGTTTTTT

j_gene: TRBJ1-2
v_gene: TRBV18
d_gene: -
abundance: many
len: 11
CDR3aa: CASSPAGGYTF
CDR3nt: TGTGCCAGCTCACCAGCGGGTGGCTACACCTTC

j_gene: TRBJ2-1
v_gene: TRBV12-3/TRBV12-4
d_gene: TRBD2
abundance: many
len: 18
CDR3aa: CASRLTLGLSGRVNEQFF
CDR3nt: TGTGCCAGCAGGCTCACTTTGGGGCTTAGCGGGAGAGTCAATGAGCAGTTCTTC

j_gene: TRBJ1-5
v_gene: TRBV10-3
d_gene: TRBD1
abundance: many
len: 14
CDR3aa: CAVSGTGGNQPQHF
CDR3nt: TGTGCCGTCTCCGGGACAGGGGGCAATCAGCCCCAGCATTTT

j_gene: TRBJ2-1
v_gene: TRBV5-1
d_gene: -
abundance: many
len: 13
CDR3aa: CASQTGGLNEQFF
CDR3nt: TGCGCCAGCCAAACCGGGGGGCTAAATGAGCAGTTCTTC

j_gene: TRBJ2-1
v_gene: TRBV28
d_gene: -
abundance: many
len: 15
CDR3aa: CASSLFTGRYNEQFF
CDR3nt: TGTGCCAGCAGTTTATTTACGGGAAGGTACAATGAGCAGTTCTTC

j_gene: TRBJ2-2
v_gene: TRBV11-3
d_gene: TRBD2
abundance: many
len: 19
CDR3aa: CASSLDLSPGGVNTGELFF
CDR3nt: TGTGCCAGCAGCTTAGATCTCTCACCGGGAGGGGTGAACACCGGGGAGCTGTTTTTT

j_gene: TRBJ2-2
v_gene: TRBV27
d_gene: TRBD1
abundance: many
len: 15
CDR3aa: CASSPLTGHTGELFF
CDR3nt: TGTGCCAGCAGTCCCCTGACAGGGCACACCGGGGAGCTGTTTTTT

j_gene: TRBJ1-5
v_gene: TRBV7-9
d_gene: -
abundance: many
len: 14
CDR3aa: CASSSPWEGQPQHF
CDR3nt: TGTGCCAGCAGTTCCCCTTGGGAGGGTCAGCCCCAGCATTTT

j_gene: TRBJ2-1
v_gene: TRBV11-3
d_gene: TRBD2
abundance: many
len: 19
CDR3aa: CASSLDSSGRGFWYNEQFF
CDR3nt: TGTGCCAGCAGCTTAGATTCTAGCGGGAGAGGGTTTTGGTACAATGAGCAGTTCTTC

j_gene: TRBJ2-1
v_gene: TRBV12-3/TRBV12-4
d_gene: -
abundance: many
len: 11
CDR3aa: CASSSLQEQFF
CDR3nt: TGTGCCAGCAGTTCCCTTCAGGAGCAGTTCTTC

j_gene: TRBJ2-3
v_gene: TRBV7-3
d_gene: TRBD1
abundance: -
len: 17
CDR3aa: CASSSTGQLTSTDTQYF
CDR3nt: TGTGCCAGCAGCTCAACGGGACAGTTAACTAGCACAGATACGCAGTATTTT

j_gene: TRBJ1-1
v_gene: TRBV4-3
d_gene: TRBD1
abundance: once
len: 17
CDR3aa: CASSQDLTGVWEGKAFF
CDR3nt: TGCGCCAGCAGCCAAGATCTGACAGGGGTATGGGAAGGGAAAGCTTTCTTT

j_gene: TRBJ2-1
v_gene: TRBV6-2/TRBV6-3
d_gene: TRBD2
abundance: many
len: 16
CDR3aa: CASRSVLGRANNEQFF
CDR3nt: TGTGCCAGCAGATCCGTGCTCGGGAGGGCCAATAATGAGCAGTTCTTC

j_gene: TRBJ2-5
v_gene: TRBV28
d_gene: TRBD2
abundance: many
len: 14
CDR3aa: CASAGGVLKETQYF
CDR3nt: TGTGCCAGCGCTGGGGGGGTCCTTAAAGAGACCCAGTACTTC

j_gene: TRBJ2-1
v_gene: TRBV11-3
d_gene: TRBD2
abundance: -
len: 16
CDR3aa: CASSLIAGGLKDEQFF
CDR3nt: TGTGCCAGCAGCTTAATAGCGGGAGGGCTTAAGGATGAGCAGTTCTTC

j_gene: TRBJ2-1
v_gene: TRBV20-1
d_gene: -
abundance: many
len: 13
CDR3aa: CSASPRRVRKQFF
CDR3nt: TGCAGTGCTAGTCCCAGGCGGGTTCGAAAGCAGTTCTTC

j_gene: TRBJ2-3
v_gene: TRBV10-3
d_gene: TRBD2
abundance: -
len: 13
CDR3aa: CAIVAGVTDTQYF
CDR3nt: TGTGCCATCGTAGCGGGAGTCACAGATACGCAGTATTTT

j_gene: TRBJ2-6
v_gene: TRBV12-3/TRBV12-4
d_gene: -
abundance: many
len: 16
CDR3aa: CASSLDAASGANVLTF
CDR3nt: TGTGCCAGCAGTTTGGACGCAGCTTCTGGGGCCAACGTCCTGACTTTC

j_gene: TRBJ2-6
v_gene: TRBV6-5
d_gene: -
abundance: many
len: 13
CDR3aa: CASSYGQAGVLTF
CDR3nt: TGTGCCAGCAGTTACGGGCAGGCGGGCGTCCTGACTTTC

j_gene: TRBJ2-7
v_gene: TRBV7-6
d_gene: -
abundance: many
len: 14
CDR3aa: CASSLTANPYEQYF
CDR3nt: TGTGCCAGCAGTCTCACCGCGAATCCCTACGAGCAGTACTTC

j_gene: TRBJ2-7
v_gene: TRBV27
d_gene: TRBD2
abundance: -
len: 18
CDR3aa: CASSPVKTSGRAGGEQYF
CDR3nt: TGTGCCAGCAGTCCTGTTAAAACTAGCGGGAGGGCCGGCGGCGAGCAGTACTTC

j_gene: TRBJ2-2
v_gene: TRBV28
d_gene: -
abundance: many
len: 14
CDR3aa: CASSWGSRTGELFF
CDR3nt: TGTGCCAGCAGTTGGGGCAGTCGCACCGGGGAGCTGTTTTTT

j_gene: TRBJ1-1
v_gene: TRBV4-3
d_gene: TRBD1
abundance: many
len: 16
CDR3aa: CASSARYRGLNTEAFF
CDR3nt: TGCGCCAGCAGCGCCCGCTACAGGGGGTTAAACACTGAAGCTTTCTTT

j_gene: TRBJ2-5
v_gene: TRBV6-5
d_gene: TRBD1
abundance: many
len: 16
CDR3aa: CASSFLPGQGVETQYF
CDR3nt: TGTGCCAGCAGTTTCTTACCGGGACAGGGGGTCGAGACCCAGTACTTC

j_gene: TRBJ2-1
v_gene: TRBV5-6
d_gene: -
abundance: many
len: 13
CDR3aa: CASSLVFANEQFF
CDR3nt: TGTGCCAGCAGCTTGGTTTTCGCTAATGAGCAGTTCTTC

j_gene: TRBJ2-7
v_gene: TRBV4-3
d_gene: -
abundance: many
len: 14
CDR3aa: CASSQDGATNEQYF
CDR3nt: TGCGCCAGCAGCCAAGATGGCGCTACTAACGAGCAGTACTTC

j_gene: TRBJ2-2
v_gene: TRBV28
d_gene: -
abundance: many
len: 12
CDR3aa: CATGTFTGELFF
CDR3nt: TGTGCCACCGGGACCTTCACCGGGGAGCTGTTTTTT

j_gene: TRBJ2-7
v_gene: TRBV29-1
d_gene: TRBD2
abundance: -
len: 13
CDR3aa: CSVASGRNYEQYF
CDR3nt: TGCAGCGTAGCTAGCGGGAGAAACTACGAGCAGTACTTC

j_gene: TRBJ2-1
v_gene: TRBV29-1
d_gene: TRBD1
abundance: many
len: 13
CDR3aa: CSVSGGSYNEQFF
CDR3nt: TGCAGCGTCTCAGGGGGATCCTACAATGAGCAGTTCTTC

j_gene: TRBJ1-5
v_gene: TRBV12-2
d_gene: -
abundance: -
len: 17
CDR3aa: CASRPPPGGWSNQPQHF
CDR3nt: TGTGCAAGTCGCCCCCCCCCCGGGGGTTGGAGCAATCAGCCCCAGCATTTT

j_gene: TRBJ2-7
v_gene: TRBV5-1
d_gene: -
abundance: medium-sized
len: 12
CDR3aa: CASSLEGYEQYF
CDR3nt: TGTGCCAGCAGCTTGGAAGGCTACGAGCAGTACTTC

j_gene: TRBJ2-1
v_gene: TRBV12-3/TRBV12-4
d_gene: -
abundance: many
len: 13
CDR3aa: CASSFAGYNEQFF
CDR3nt: TGTGCCAGCAGTTTCGCGGGCTACAATGAGCAGTTCTTC

j_gene: TRBJ2-4
v_gene: TRBV24-1
d_gene: -
abundance: many
len: 14
CDR3aa: CATSQSGTINIQYF
CDR3nt: TGTGCCACCAGTCAGTCCGGGACAATCAACATTCAGTACTTC